Listed below are T cell receptor beta chains from one sample, sequenced in a study of cytomegalovirus exposure and HLA in healthy donors. Sequencing was performed with immunoSEQ multiplex PCR; in TCRdb, only in-frame clones are kept and a portion is missing. The listing contains approximately 210,000 clones. The sequencing sample was made of PBMCs. Receptor source: a woman aged 25 to 39 in good health and CMV-seropositive. The CDR3 runs from the conserved cysteine through the conserved F or W. D genes are given only for firm matches.

d_call: TRBD1; v_call: TRBV5-1; j_call: TRBJ1-2; cdr3_aa: CASTLQGANYGYTF; cdr3_nt: TGCGCCAGCACCTTACAGGGGGCGAACTATGGCTACACCTTC
d_call: -; v_call: TRBV6-1; j_call: TRBJ2-1; cdr3_aa: CASSGVGGSYNEQFF; cdr3_nt: TGTGCCAGCAGTGGGGTTGGCGGCTCCTACAATGAGCAGTTCTTC
d_call: -; v_call: TRBV5-1; j_call: TRBJ1-2; cdr3_aa: CASSLSDGSCTF; cdr3_nt: TGCGCCAGCAGCTTATCGGACGGGAGTTGCACCTTC
d_call: -; v_call: TRBV7-9; j_call: TRBJ2-7; cdr3_aa: CASSWRDRTYEQYF; cdr3_nt: TGTGCCAGCAGCTGGCGGGACAGAACCTACGAGCAGTACTTC
d_call: -; v_call: TRBV5-6; j_call: TRBJ2-7; cdr3_aa: CASSLVAQGYEQHF; cdr3_nt: TGTGCCAGCAGCTTGGTTGCACAGGGCTACGAGCAGCACTTC
d_call: -; v_call: TRBV5-1; j_call: TRBJ2-6; cdr3_aa: CASSPGSSGANVLTF; cdr3_nt: TGCGCCAGCAGCCCCGGGAGCTCTGGGGCCAACGTCCTGACTTTC
d_call: -; v_call: TRBV4-1; j_call: TRBJ1-2; cdr3_aa: CASSQTGNPGYGYTF; cdr3_nt: TGCGCCAGCAGCCAGACAGGCAACCCTGGATATGGCTACACCTTC
d_call: -; v_call: TRBV10-2; j_call: TRBJ1-1; cdr3_aa: CASSPREKSTEAFF; cdr3_nt: TGCGCCAGCAGCCCACGCGAGAAGAGCACTGAAGCTTTCTTT
d_call: -; v_call: TRBV10-1; j_call: TRBJ2-7; cdr3_aa: CASSESTTVPSYEQYF; cdr3_nt: TGCGCCAGCAGTGAGTCGACGACAGTTCCCTCCTACGAGCAGTACTTC
d_call: -; v_call: TRBV4-2; j_call: TRBJ1-2; cdr3_aa: CASSQERAEDYGYTF; cdr3_nt: TGTGCCAGCAGCCAAGAAAGGGCGGAGGACTATGGCTACACCTTT
d_call: -; v_call: TRBV11-2; j_call: TRBJ1-1; cdr3_aa: CASSLWTVGNSTEAFF; cdr3_nt: TGTGCCAGCAGTCTCTGGACAGTGGGCAATAGCACTGAAGCTTTCTTT
d_call: TRBD1; v_call: TRBV6-5; j_call: TRBJ2-7; cdr3_aa: CASTAGTGGREQYF; cdr3_nt: TGTGCCAGCACCGCCGGGACAGGGGGACGCGAGCAGTACTTC
d_call: TRBD1; v_call: TRBV6-6; j_call: TRBJ1-1; cdr3_aa: CASRHARTGLNTEAFF; cdr3_nt: TGTGCCAGCAGACACGCCCGGACAGGATTAAACACTGAAGCTTTCTTT
d_call: -; v_call: TRBV6-5; j_call: TRBJ1-1; cdr3_aa: CASRAIIRLTEAFF; cdr3_nt: TGTGCCAGCAGGGCGATCATCCGACTCACTGAAGCTTTCTTT